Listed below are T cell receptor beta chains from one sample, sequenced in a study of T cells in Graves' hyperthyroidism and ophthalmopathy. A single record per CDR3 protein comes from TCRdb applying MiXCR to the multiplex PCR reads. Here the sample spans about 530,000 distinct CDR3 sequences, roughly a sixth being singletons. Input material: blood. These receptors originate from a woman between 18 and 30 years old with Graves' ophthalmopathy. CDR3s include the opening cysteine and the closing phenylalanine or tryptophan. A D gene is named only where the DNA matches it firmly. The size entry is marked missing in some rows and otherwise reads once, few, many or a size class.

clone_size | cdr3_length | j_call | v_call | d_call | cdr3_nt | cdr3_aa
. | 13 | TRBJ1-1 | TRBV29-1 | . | TGCAGCGGGACCTGGGGATCTGGGACTGAAGCTTTCTTT | CSGTWGSGTEAFF
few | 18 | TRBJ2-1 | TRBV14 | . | TGTGCCAGCAGCCAAGATTTGGATGGGACGAGCTCCTACAATGAGCAGTTCTTC | CASSQDLDGTSSYNEQFF
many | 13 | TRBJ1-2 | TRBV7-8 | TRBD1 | TGTGCCAGCAGCTCAGGGGGGAACTATGGCTACACCTTC | CASSSGGNYGYTF
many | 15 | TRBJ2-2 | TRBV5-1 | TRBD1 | TGCGCCAGCAGCTCTGCGGGACAGGGGACCGGGGAGCTGTTTTTT | CASSSAGQGTGELFF
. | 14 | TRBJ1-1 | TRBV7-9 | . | TGTGCCAGCAGCGCCACAGTGAGTAACACTGAAGCTTTCTTT | CASSATVSNTEAFF
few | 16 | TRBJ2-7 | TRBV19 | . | TGTGCCAGTAGTATAGCCCGCGGGAACTCCCCCTACGAGCAGTACTTC | CASSIARGNSPYEQYF
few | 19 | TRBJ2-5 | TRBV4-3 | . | TGCGCCAGCAGCCAAGAGGGGGGCGAGGATTTTACCGTATTGGAGACCCAGTACTTC | CASSQEGGEDFTVLETQYF
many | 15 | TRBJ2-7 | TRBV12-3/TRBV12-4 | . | TGTGCCAGCAGTTTGGGTACAGGGCCATCATACGAGCAGTACTTC | CASSLGTGPSYEQYF
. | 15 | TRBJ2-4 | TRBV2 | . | TGTGCCAGCACCCCGAGGACACCGGGGAAAAACATTCAGTACTTC | CASTPRTPGKNIQYF
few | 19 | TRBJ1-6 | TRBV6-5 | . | TGTGCCAGCAGTTACGGTACCCAAGGGTTTCGGGCCTATAATTCACCCCTCCACTTT | CASSYGTQGFRAYNSPLHF
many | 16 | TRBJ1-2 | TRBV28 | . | TGTGCCAGCGCCCACGCCCGGACCCTCCTTAACTATGGCTACACCTTC | CASAHARTLLNYGYTF
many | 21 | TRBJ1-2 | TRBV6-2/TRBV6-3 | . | TGTGCCAGCAGTTACTGGAGGCTCGCAGGGTACGACGATACTGGAAACTATGGCTACACCTTC | CASSYWRLAGYDDTGNYGYTF
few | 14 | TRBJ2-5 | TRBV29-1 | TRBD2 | TGCAGCGTTGCGGAAGCGGGAGGGCTCGAGACCCAGTACTTC | CSVAEAGGLETQYF
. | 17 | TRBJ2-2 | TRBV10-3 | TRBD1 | TGTGCCATCAATAGATTTAAGGGACAGGTCAACACCGGGGAGCTGTTTTTT | CAINRFKGQVNTGELFF
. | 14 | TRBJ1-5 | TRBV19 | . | TGTGCCAGTGGAGGGGGATTCAACAATCAGCCCCAGCATTTT | CASGGGFNNQPQHF
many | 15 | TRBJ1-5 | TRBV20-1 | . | TGCAGTGCAGAGCCATCGTATGATAGCAATCAGCCCCAGCATTTT | CSAEPSYDSNQPQHF
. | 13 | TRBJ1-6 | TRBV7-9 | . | TGTGCCAGCAGCTTAGAAGCCAATTCACCCCTCCACTTT | CASSLEANSPLHF
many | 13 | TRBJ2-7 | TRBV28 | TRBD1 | TGTGCCAGCAGTTTCACAGGGGTATACGAGCAGTACTTC | CASSFTGVYEQYF
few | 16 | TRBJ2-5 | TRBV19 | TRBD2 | TGTGCCAGTACCATAGGACTAGCGGGAGGAGGAGAGACCCAGTACTTC | CASTIGLAGGGETQYF
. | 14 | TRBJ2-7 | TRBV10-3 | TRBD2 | TGTGCCTGTACGCAGCGGGAGGGCTCCTACGAGCAGTACTTC | CACTQREGSYEQYF
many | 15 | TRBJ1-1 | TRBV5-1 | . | TGCGCCAGCAGCTTGGGAGGGTCCCGAGGGACTGAAGCTTTCTTT | CASSLGGSRGTEAFF
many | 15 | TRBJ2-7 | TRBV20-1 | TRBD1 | TGCAGTGCTAGAGCTAGGGGACAGGGGGGCTACGAGCAGTACTTC | CSARARGQGGYEQYF
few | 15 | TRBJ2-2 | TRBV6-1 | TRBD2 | TGTGCCAGCAGGCGGGGGGGGGCTGGCACCGGGGAGCTGTTTTTT | CASRRGGAGTGELFF
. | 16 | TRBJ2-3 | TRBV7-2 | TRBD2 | TGTGCCAGCAGCCCGTACCTAGCGGGACCCGCAGATACGCAGTATTTT | CASSPYLAGPADTQYF
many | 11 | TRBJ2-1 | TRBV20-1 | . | TGCAGTGCTACTTCCTACAATGAGCAGTTCTTC | CSATSYNEQFF
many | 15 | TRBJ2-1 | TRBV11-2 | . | TGTGCCAGCAGCTCCTTCCCAGATCCCGAGGCTGAGCAGTTCTTC | CASSSFPDPEAEQFF
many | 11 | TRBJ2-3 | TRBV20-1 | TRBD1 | TGCAGTGCTAGCCCAGGGGGTACGCAGTATTTT | CSASPGGTQYF
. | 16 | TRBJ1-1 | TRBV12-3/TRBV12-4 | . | TGTGCCAGCAGTGGCATTCTGAGTATTATGAACACTGAAGCTTTCTTT | CASSGILSIMNTEAFF
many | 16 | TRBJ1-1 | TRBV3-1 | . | TGTGCCAGCAGCCAAGAATATACAGTCATGAACACTGAAGCTTTCTTT | CASSQEYTVMNTEAFF
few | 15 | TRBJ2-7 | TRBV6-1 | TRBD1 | TGTGCCAGCAGTCGCCGACCGGGACAGGATTACGAGCAGTACTTC | CASSRRPGQDYEQYF
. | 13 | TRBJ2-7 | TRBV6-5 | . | TGTGCCAGCAGTTACGACGGAATCTACGAGCAGTACTTC | CASSYDGIYEQYF
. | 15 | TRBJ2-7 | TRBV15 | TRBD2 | TGTGCCACCAGCAGAGATCGGGCGGGGGGCTACGAGCAGTACTTC | CATSRDRAGGYEQYF